This TCR beta chain came from a study of control samples from healthy donors and cancer patients (dated by TCRdb to the early 2020s). The library was built by means of the immunoSEQ multiplex PCR assay. TCRdb's version of the immuneACCESS table is confined to in-frame rearrangements and falls short of the full clone set. An unresolved V gene accounts for under half of the shortfall where checked; the remainder is of unknown origin. The table for this sample lists approximately 220,000 clones; 85% to 95% of them were counted only once. 1.5% of the sample goes to the ten largest clones. Measured from the cysteine to the phenylalanine, the CDR3 is 15 residues long. The entry retains the CDR3 DNA only, 45 bases that are in frame from base 1. In the germline V gene, CDR1 corresponds to KGHSH and CDR2 to LQKENI. Trimming leaves V shorter by 5 bases and J shorter by 8 bases, with the junction holding 14 bases beyond the gene matches.

Note on this clone: The antigen it recognizes is unknown. No per-base quality is available; no much larger clone lies one base away.

The sequence links TRBV18 to TRBJ1-1, and TRBD1 aligns with 7 junction nucleotides. The sequencing sample was made of blood. The TCR originated in a man aged 50-60 years in good health. The CDR3 region: CASSITGQAWGEAFF. In nucleotides, the sequence is TGTGCCAGCTCAATAACCGGACAGGCCTGGGGAGAAGCTTTCTTT.